This T cell receptor (beta chain) was recorded in a study of early T cells in non-severe SARS-CoV-2 infection. TCRdb analysed the 5' RACE reads with MiXCR anew, one entry per CDR3 protein. The sample includes roughly 64,000 distinct CDR3 sequences, roughly 9% of them seen just once. Germline V gives CDR1 SGHTA, CDR2 FQGNSA. V was trimmed by 5 bases and J by 3 bases, leaving 17 bases between them. This CDR3 has 16 amino acids. This TCR was recovered from an adult who was a healthcare worker with PCR-confirmed SARS-CoV-2 infection or an uninfected control (not recorded which). V is TRBV7-2 and J is TRBJ2-1; D is tentatively TRBD1 or TRBD2 (5 bases each). Sequenced here: whole blood, sampled at baseline. CDR3 loop: CASSPLSGTVYNEQFF. CDR3 DNA: TGTGCCAGCAGCCCTCTTTCGGGGACCGTCTACAATGAGCAGTTCTTC.